The 29 T cell receptor beta chains below all came from one sample that was sequenced in a study of T cells in women clearing cervical HPV infection. Assay: immunoSEQ multiplex PCR; the TCRdb copy retains only in-frame clones and omits some. The sample totals approximately 31,000 clones; its top ten clones hold 2.5% to 3.5%. Specimen: blood buffy coat. All receptors come from a woman aged 18-69 years with a cervical HPV16 infection that either progressed to CIN3+ or cleared (not recorded which).

A word on this clone: The read stops 3 residues short of the end of the CDR3; the missing end is completed from the germline J gene. The chain uses TRBV7-9 and TRBJ1-4, with 7 bases lining up with TRBD1. In germline, CDR1 is SEHNR, CDR2 FQNEAQ (reference sequence). This CDR3 spans 14 amino acids. The CDR3: CASSLEQGISPLFF. The sequenced part of the CDR3 DNA is TGTGCCAGCAGCTTGGAACAGGGGATCTCACCA.

Remarks on this clone: Read data end 3 residues before the CDR3 end; the end is taken from the germline J gene. The V call is TRBV7-2, the J call TRBJ1-1; TRBD1 is a possible D gene (6 bases). In germline, CDR1 is SGHTA, CDR2 FQGNSA. This CDR3 spans 14 amino acids. Incomplete CDR3 DNA: TGTGCCAGCAGCCACCAGAACCCACAGGGTAAA. This encodes CASSHQNPQGK. The complete CDR3 sequence is CASSHQNPQGKAFF.

A word on this clone: The observed sequence ends 3 residues before the CDR3 terminus, with the missing tail filled in from the germline J gene. The chain is built from TRBV12-5 and TRBJ2-6; TRBD1 matches at 7 bases. J was trimmed by 2 bases and V by 2 bases; bases with no gene match: 15. The CDR3 spans 20 residues. Germline V CDR1 and CDR2: LGHNT, FRNRAP. Partial CDR3 DNA: TGTGCTAGTGGTTTGACACCCCTGGGAAGGGGGCGCACTGGGGCCAACGTC. Translating gives CASGLTPLGRGRTGANV. The full CDR3 reads CASGLTPLGRGRTGANVLTF.

This clone counts as medium-sized by frequency. The read terminates 3 residues ahead of where the CDR3 ends, so the germline J gene completes it. The chain uses TRBV7-3 and TRBJ2-2; tentatively, D is TRBD1 or TRBD2 (5 bases each). V dropped 5 bases and J dropped 6 bases, with 19 bases sitting between them. Germline CDR1 is SGHTA and CDR2 is FQGTGA. The CDR3 length is 16 residues. Here the CDR3 reads CASSNPFLEGSGELFF. Partial CDR3 DNA: TGTGCCAGCAGCAACCCATTCTTAGAGGGGTCCGGGGAG.

A note on this clone: The sequenced fragment ends 3 residues before the CDR3 boundary, so the rest is inferred from the germline J gene. This chain uses TRBV20-1 with TRBJ2-2, with 7 bases matching TRBD2. Germline CDR1 DFQATT, CDR2 SNEGSKA (reference sequence). Germline trimming cut 6 bases from V and 6 bases from J; bases unmatched to any gene: 16. This CDR3 is built from 16 residues. Incomplete CDR3 DNA: TGCAGTGCGATGGGAGGGCTAGGGCGGGTCGCCGGGGAG. Its translation: CSAMGGLGRVAGE. The full-length CDR3 reads as CSAMGGLGRVAGELFF.

Of note for this clone: Read coverage stops 3 residues before the CDR3 terminus; the germline J gene supplies the remainder. The chain couples TRBV18 to TRBJ2-4; D unclear. CDR1 KGHSH and CDR2 LQKENI come from the germline V gene. The CDR3 has 13 residues. The part of the CDR3 DNA that was read is TGTGCCAGCTCGCCCGACGGCGGTTATGGT. Amino acid sequence: CASSPDGGYG. The complete CDR3 sequence is CASSPDGGYGQYF.

Note on this clone: With the read ending 3 residues before the CDR3 end, the germline J gene is used to fill in that end. The rearrangement joins TRBV2 to TRBJ2-2; 7 bases align to TRBD1. Germline V gene data show CDR1 as SNHLY and CDR2 as FYNNEI. CDR3 length equals 14 residues. The CDR3 region is CASSDGTANSPLFF. The CDR3 bases that were read are TGTGCCAGCAGTGACGGGACAGCTAATTCACCG.

The sequenced CDR3 bases are TGTGCCAGCAGCTCGGGACTTATCTACGAG. This gives the protein CASSSGLIYE. The full CDR3 protein is CASSSGLIYEQYF. The chain links TRBV13 to TRBJ2-7, with a tentative D call TRBD2 (6 bases). The CDR3 end lies 3 residues beyond the end of the read and is filled in from the germline J gene. The CDR3 totals 13 residues. Per germline, CDR1 PRHDT and CDR2 FYEKMQ (reference sequence). Trimming removed 4 bases from V and 3 bases from J, with 10 bases in between.

Points on this clone: Sequencing ends 3 residues short of the CDR3 end; the germline J gene provides the rest. This chain uses TRBV7-2 with TRBJ1-5; 7 bases match TRBD1. The V gene's germline CDR1 is SGHTA and CDR2 FQGNSA. The CDR3 has 15 residues. V shed 1 base and J 0 bases; nucleotides not matched to a gene: 0. This CDR3 is CASSLGDSSNQPQHF. The sequenced CDR3 bases are TGTGCCAGCAGCTTAGGGGACAGTAGCAATCAGCCC.

As regards this clone: Coverage ceases 3 residues before the CDR3 finishes, and the germline J gene fills in the end. The chain recombines TRBV10-3 with TRBJ1-2, with TRBD1 matching 9 bases. The CDR3 totals 11 residues. Germline V CDR1 and CDR2: ENHRY, SYGVKD. The CDR3 is CAISGQGDYTF. The part of the CDR3 DNA that was read is TGTGCCATCAGTGGACAGGGGGAC.

Partial CDR3 DNA: TGCGCCAGCAGCTTGCAGGCCACCGGGGAG. Protein sequence: CASSLQATGE. Given in full, the CDR3 is CASSLQATGELFF. The chain links TRBV5-1 to TRBJ2-2; the D is unclear. With the read ending 3 residues before the CDR3 end, the germline J gene is used to fill in that end. The V gene's germline CDR1 is SGHRS and CDR2 YFSETQ. The length of the CDR3 is 13 residues. V shed 1 base and J shed 4 bases, with 5 bases lying between them.

As concerns this clone: The CDR3 is cut off 3 residues early in the read; its end comes from the germline J gene. The V and J genes are TRBV5-1 and TRBJ2-6; D is uncertain. Germline V gene data show CDR1 as SGHRS and CDR2 as YFSETQ. The ends were cut back, 0 bases at V and 0 bases at J, with 4 bases in the middle. This CDR3 is 15 amino acids long. Partial CDR3 DNA: TGCGCCAGCAGCTTGGGGGCCTCTGGGGCCAACGTC. Encoded protein: CASSLGASGANV. The full-length CDR3 reads as CASSLGASGANVLTF.

Comment on this clone: Read coverage stops 3 residues before the CDR3 terminus; the germline J gene supplies the remainder. The chain recombines TRBV5-1 with TRBJ2-1; 11 bases map to TRBD2. Trimming cost V 1 base and J 4 bases; bases outside gene matches: 7. This CDR3 region has 17 residues. Germline values: CDR1 SGHRS, CDR2 YFSETQ. CDR3 sequence reads: CASSLRASGGPYNEQFF. The sequenced CDR3 bases are TGCGCCAGCAGCTTGCGGGCTAGCGGGGGGCCATACAATGAG.

As concerns this clone: The read falls 3 residues short of the CDR3 end, and the missing part is taken from the germline J gene. V gene TRBV6-1 combines with J gene TRBJ1-2; unclear D gene. The CDR3 totals 14 residues. The germline V gene encodes CDR1 MNHNS and CDR2 SASEGT. The part of the CDR3 DNA that was read is TGTGCCAGCAGTGAATTCTTGGGCGTGAGAGGC. Protein sequence: CASSEFLGVRG. The full CDR3 reads CASSEFLGVRGYTF.

Regarding this clone: The read gets to within 3 residues of the CDR3 end, and the germline J gene fills in the rest. V gene TRBV30 combines with J gene TRBJ1-4; weak D call: TRBD1 (6 bases). Germline V CDR1 and CDR2: GTSNPN, SVGIG (reference sequence). The CDR3 extends over 15 amino acids. Trimming took 3 bases from V and 1 from J, leaving 12 bases between them. The chain's CDR3 is CAWRGGRGTNEKLFF. CDR3 bases read: TGTGCCTGGAGAGGGGGACGGGGAACTAATGAAAAA. The entire variable domain, with the rest obtained from reference TRBV30 and TRBJ1-4, is as follows: SQTIHQWPATLVQPVGSPLSLECTVEGTSNPNLYWYRQAAGRGLQLLFYSVGIGQISSEVPQNLSASRPQDRQFILSSKKLLLSDSGFYLCAWRGGRGTNEKLFFGSGTQLSVL.

Points on this clone: The read finishes 3 residues shy of the CDR3 end, and the germline J gene is used to complete it. This chain joins TRBV20-1 and TRBJ2-2; the match to TRBD2 covers 13 bases. The ends lost 5 bases at V and 6 bases at J; junction bases unmatched: 6. CDR3 length: 15 residues. Germline assignment: CDR1 DFQATT and CDR2 SNEGSKA (reference sequence). CDR3 DNA (partial): TGCAGTGCTCCCCGACTAGCGGGGGGCCCCGGGGAG. This gives the protein CSAPRLAGGPGE. The whole CDR3 sequence is CSAPRLAGGPGELFF.

A note on this clone: The CDR3 is cut off 3 residues early in the read; its end comes from the germline J gene. The chain employs TRBV20-1 and TRBJ2-5; TRBD2 matches 9 bases. Germline-derived CDR1 and CDR2 are DFQATT and SNEGSKA (reference sequence). The ends lost 0 bases at V and 5 bases at J; junction bases unmatched: 7. The CDR3 has 15 residues. The CDR3 sequence is CSAREGRGGWETQYF. The part of the CDR3 DNA that was read is TGCAGTGCTAGAGAGGGGCGGGGGGGTTGGGAGACC.

A note on this clone: The read ends 3 residues early relative to the CDR3; the germline J gene fills the gap. V is TRBV7-9 and J is TRBJ2-2, with 7 bases fitting TRBD2. CDR1 is SEHNR and CDR2 is FQNEAQ in the germline V gene (reference sequence). This CDR3 has 15 residues. The CDR3: CASSFGRAGDEKLFF. The CDR3 bases that were read are TGTGCCAGCAGTTTTGGTCGGGCGGGGGATGAAAAG.

To note about this clone: The DNA ends 3 residues before the CDR3 does, and the rest of the CDR3 is filled in from the germline J gene. This sequence joins TRBV5-1 and TRBJ2-3, with TRBD1 matching over 8 bases. Germline CDR1 is SGHRS and CDR2 is YFSETQ. The CDR3 runs to 16 residues. V gave up 2 bases and J gave up 2 bases; unmatched junction bases: 7. The CDR3 bases that were read are TGCGCCAGCAGCTTTACAGGGGGAAGCGTCACAGATACG. Translated: CASSFTGGSVTDT. The CDR3, in full, reads CASSFTGGSVTDTQYF.

CDR3 residues: CASSIAGTGSHEQYF. CDR3 DNA (partial): TGTGCCAGTAGTATTGCCGGGACAGGGTCCCACGAG. The chain recombines TRBV19 with TRBJ2-7; 9 nucleotides align to TRBD1. The DNA ends 3 residues before the CDR3 does, and the rest of the CDR3 is filled in from the germline J gene. Per germline, CDR1 LNHDA and CDR2 SQIVND (reference sequence). There are 15 residues in the CDR3. V lost 3 bases to trimming and J lost 5 bases; unmatched junction nucleotides: 8.

In regard to this clone: Coverage ceases 3 residues before the CDR3 finishes, and the germline J gene fills in the end. This sample also contains other DNA sequences that code for the same CDR3. V is TRBV29-1 and J is TRBJ1-2; D possibly corresponds to TRBD1 (6 bases). Germline V lookup: CDR1 SQVTM, CDR2 ANQGSEA. The CDR3 runs 13 residues. The CDR3 DNA, read in part, is TGCAGCGTTGAAGGCGGGACAACCTACGAC. It is translated as CSVEGGTTYD. The whole CDR3 protein reads CSVEGGTTYDYTF.

As to this clone: The read comes to an end 3 residues before the CDR3 does, leaving the germline J gene to fill in the end. The J gene is TRBJ1-2, the V gene TRBV29-1, with D uncertain. V was shortened by 2 bases and J by 2 bases, with 9 bases between the two germline ends. The CDR3 has 13 amino acids. Germline-derived CDR1 and CDR2 are SQVTM and ANQGSEA. Here the CDR3 reads CSVEWSGNYGYTF. The CDR3 DNA, read in part, is TGCAGCGTTGAATGGTCAGGAAACTATGGC.

About this clone itself: The read falls 3 residues short of the CDR3 end, and the missing part is taken from the germline J gene. The chain joins TRBV20-1 to TRBJ1-2, with TRBD1 identical over 7 bases. From germline, CDR1 is DFQATT and CDR2 SNEGSKA (reference sequence). After removal of 3 bases from V and 0 bases from J, the junction contained 10 bases not matched to a gene. This CDR3 spans 16 amino acids. This CDR3 reads CSASKGGRGTNYGYTF. CDR3 DNA, as far as it was read: TGCAGTGCTAGTAAAGGGGGCCGAGGAACTAACTATGGC.

Notes on this clone: The observed sequence ends 3 residues before the CDR3 terminus, with the missing tail filled in from the germline J gene. The chain links TRBV5-1 to TRBJ2-3; 14 positions match TRBD2. The CDR3 covers 17 residues. V shed 4 bases, J shed 2 bases, and the junction held 6 bases outside the gene matches. Germline assignment: CDR1 SGHRS and CDR2 YFSETQ. This CDR3 reads CASSVPGLAGDTDTQYF. CDR3 DNA (partial): TGCGCCAGCAGCGTCCCGGGACTAGCGGGGGACACAGATACG.

As regards this clone: The read stops 3 residues short of the end of the CDR3; the missing end is completed from the germline J gene. V usage is TRBV20-1 and J usage is TRBJ2-7; D unclear. With 4 bases removed from V and 3 bases from J, the gap between germline ends came to 13 bases. Germline lookup yields CDR1 DFQATT and CDR2 SNEGSKA (reference sequence). This CDR3 region has 13 residues. The CDR3 bases that were read are TGCAGTGCTAAGTCAGGCTACTTCTACGAG. Protein: CSAKSGYFYE. The full-length CDR3 reads as CSAKSGYFYEQYF.

Of note for this clone: The read comes to an end 3 residues before the CDR3 does, leaving the germline J gene to fill in the end. The chain combines TRBV7-8 with TRBJ2-2; possibly TRBD2 for D (7 bases). This CDR3 has 15 amino acids. V was shortened by 4 bases and J by 4 bases, with 13 bases between the two germline ends. Per germline, CDR1 SGHVS and CDR2 FQNEAQ. CDR3: CASSYRGGSTGELFF. CDR3 bases read: TGTGCCAGCAGCTATAGGGGGGGGAGCACCGGGGAG.

As concerns this clone: Coverage ceases 3 residues before the CDR3 finishes, and the germline J gene fills in the end. The chain carries TRBV14 and TRBJ1-3, with D perhaps matching TRBD1 (5 bases). This CDR3 has 14 residues. CDR1 is SGHDN and CDR2 is FVKESK in the germline V gene. V was clipped by 4 bases and J by 2 bases, with 9 bases between them. The sequenced CDR3 bases are TGTGCCAGCAGCCGGCGGGGGGCTGGAAACACC. As protein: CASSRRGAGNT. The complete CDR3 reads CASSRRGAGNTIYF.

On this clone itself: The read ends 3 residues early relative to the CDR3; the germline J gene fills the gap. This chain uses TRBV29-1 with TRBJ2-2; D possibly corresponds to TRBD1 (6 bases). CDR1 and CDR2 from the germline V gene are SQVTM and ANQGSEA. There are 15 residues in the CDR3. This CDR3 is CSVVRHQGPDEKLFF. Partial CDR3 DNA: TGCAGCGTTGTTCGGCATCAGGGGCCCGATGAAAAG.

Notes on this clone: The read terminates 3 residues ahead of where the CDR3 ends, so the germline J gene completes it. The J gene is TRBJ1-5, the V gene TRBV19; TRBD1 matches 11 bases. CDR3 length equals 17 residues. CDR1 and CDR2 (germline): LNHDA, SQIVND (reference sequence). Unmatched junction bases numbered 9, after V lost 8 bases and J lost 0 bases. CDR3 region: CASARGTGGYSNQPQHF. The sequenced part of the CDR3 DNA is TGTGCCAGTGCCAGGGGGACAGGGGGTTATAGCAATCAGCCC.